The clone carrying this T cell receptor beta chain was counted ten times or more. Each CDR3 protein is one row after TCRdb ran MiXCR on the RACE reads. The sample shows 240,000 or so distinct CDR3 sequences, about 8.6% of them seen only once. This specimen belongs to a study of human T cells and chemical hapten exposure. The overall study: Patch tests of 0.01% DPC on the upper back were read at 6 days.

The CDR3 has 15 amino acids. The V gene's germline CDR1 is SEHNR and CDR2 FQNEAQ (reference sequence). With 3 bases removed from V and 1 base from J, the gap between germline ends came to 12 bases. Documented time point: pre-sensitization, week 0. Regarding treatment: therapeutic diphenylcyclopropenone sensitization with weekly scalp DPC. The sequences come from whole blood, collected in connection with sensitization to the hapten diphenylcyclopropenone (DPC). The chain joins TRBV7-9 to TRBJ1-1; a weak D match, TRBD1 (6 bases). The TCR was taken from a woman between 35 and 50 years old with alopecia areata. Some clones in this sample may be carry-over from other donors' samples. CDR3 protein: CASSFQTGWNTEAFF. CDR3 DNA sequence: TGTGCCAGCAGCTTCCAGACAGGTTGGAACACTGAAGCTTTCTTT.